One sample yielded the 23 T cell receptor beta chains listed below, sequenced in a study of CD8+CD57+ T cells in acquired aplastic anemia. Patients who underwent sequencing had shown CD8+CD57+ cell expansion by flow cytometry. Genomic DNA constituted the template upon which TCR beta VDJ and CDR3 profiling was performed. Each CDR3 protein is one row after TCRdb ran MiXCR on the reads. Of about 180,000 distinct CDR3 sequences detected, around 48% appear once; the ten largest clones hold more than 0.95%. Sequencing input: sorted CD4+, CD8+, or CD8+CD57+ T cells (not recorded which) from PBMCs. The receptors were gathered from a human donor with aplastic anemia.

The sample holds many counts of this clonotype. The chain carries TRBV25-1 and TRBJ1-2; no firm D call. CDR3 size: 14 residues. The germline V gene encodes CDR1 MGHDK and CDR2 SYGVNS. Trimming removed 2 bases from V and 4 bases from J, with 11 bases in between. CDR3 nucleotides: TGTGCCAGCAGTGAACCCCAGGTCCTCTATGGCTACACCTTC. Its protein is CASSEPQVLYGYTF.

V gene TRBV7-9 combines with J gene TRBJ2-2; unclear D gene. V was clipped by 9 bases and J by 6 bases, with 11 bases between them. This CDR3 has 12 amino acids. CDR1 is SEHNR and CDR2 is FQNEAQ in the germline V gene (reference sequence). CDR3 nucleotide sequence: TGTGCCAGTAGTTTCCGGGCCGGGGAGCTGTTTTTT. Protein product: CASSFRAGELFF.

This clonotype showed up just a few times. Since a much larger clone is just one base distant, this may be a read error. This chain joins TRBV12-3 or TRBV12-4 and TRBJ1-1, with D unresolved. This CDR3 has 13 amino acids. CDR3 sequence reads: CASSLRSRPEASF. CDR3 coding DNA: TGTGCCAGCAGTCTAAGGTCCAGGCCTGAAGCTTCCTTT.

This clonotype was counted at least ten times. The rearrangement links TRBV15 to TRBJ1-4; D gene unclear. The CDR3 covers 15 residues. Germline CDR1 LNHNV, CDR2 YYDKDF (reference sequence). V was clipped by 0 bases and J by 4 bases, with 9 bases between them. The CDR3 DNA follows: TGTGCCACCAGCAGAGATAGTGGGTATAATGAAAAACTGTTTTTT. Translation gives CATSRDSGYNEKLFF.

This chain joins TRBV20-1 and TRBJ1-2; D not resolved. The V end was cut by 7 bases, the J end by 4 bases, with 16 bases between. The CDR3 spans 13 residues. Germline values: CDR1 DFQATT, CDR2 SNEGSKA (reference sequence). CDR3 region: CSGSRDFAYGYTF. The CDR3 coding sequence is TGCAGTGGTTCCAGAGATTTCGCCTATGGCTACACCTTC.

As concerns this clonotype: A read error may produce the germline difference seen at one junction end. In nucleotides, the CDR3 is TGTGCTAGCAGCTTGGGCGGGCCTACCTACGAGCAGTACTTC. Amino acid sequence: CASSLGGPTYEQYF. The genes are TRBV7-7 and TRBJ2-1, with a weak D call TRBD2 (5 bases). TRBJ2-7 matches the DNA end more closely, so the J call is doubtful. The germline V gene encodes CDR1 SSHAT and CDR2 FNYEAQ (reference sequence). The CDR3 is made up of 14 amino acids.

The chain joins TRBV29-1 to TRBJ1-6; D might be TRBD1 (5 bases). Germline V gene sequence: CDR1 SQVTM, CDR2 ANQGSEA. The CDR3 is made up of 13 amino acids. Trimming shortened V by 5 bases and J by 7 bases, and 12 bases separated the two germline ends. The CDR3 nucleotides read TGCAGCGTTCTGCCGGGGACCAATTCACCCCTCCACTTT. It yields the protein CSVLPGTNSPLHF. Filled out from reference TRBV29-1 and TRBJ1-6, the complete variable domain reads SAVISQKPSRDICQRGTSLTIQCQVDSQVTMMFWYRQQPGQSLTLIATANQGSEATYESGFVIDKFPISRPNLTFSTLTVSNMSPEDSSIYLCSVLPGTNSPLHFGNGTRLTVT.

This clonotype was seen a single time. Just one base apart from a much larger clone, this may be a read error. The chain recombines TRBV5-5 with TRBJ1-4; D is undetermined. The CDR3 is 14 amino acids. Germline-derived CDR1 and CDR2 are SGHKS and YYEKEE (reference sequence). CDR3: CAGRPTPLREKLFF. The CDR3 nucleotides are TGTGCCGGCAGACCTACTCCACTCCGAGAAAAACTGTTTTTT. Combining the CDR3 with reference TRBV5-5 and TRBJ1-4 gives the whole variable domain DAGVTQSPTHLIKTRGQQVTLRCSPISGHKSVSWYQQVLGQGPQFIFQYYEKEERGRGNFPDRFSARQFPNYSSELNVNALLLGDSALYLCAGRPTPLREKLFFGSGTQLSVL.

The chain employs TRBV7-3 and TRBJ2-2; D possibly uses TRBD1 or TRBD2 (5 bases each). Trimming shortened V by 2 bases and J by 5 bases, and 12 bases separated the two germline ends. The CDR3 extends over 15 amino acids. Germline CDR1 reads SGHTA; CDR2 reads FQGTGA. DNA for the CDR3: TGTGCCAGCAGCTTACTGGGGGATTGGACCGGGGAGCTGTTTTTT. It is translated as CASSLLGDWTGELFF.

This clonotype was counted between two and nine times. The CDR3 region is CATSDSLAGGTYEQYF. In DNA form, the CDR3 reads TGTGCCACCAGTGATTCCCTAGCGGGAGGTACCTACGAGCAGTACTTC. The J gene is TRBJ2-7, the V gene TRBV24-1; 11 positions agree with TRBD2. Per germline, CDR1 KGHDR and CDR2 SFDVKD. This CDR3 has 16 residues. Trimming cost V 2 bases and J 2 bases; bases outside gene matches: 4.

This clonotype was found a few times. The CDR3 reads CASSLALTWLGGNTIYF. The DNA for the CDR3 is TGTGCCAGCAGCTTAGCCCTGACCTGGCTGGGTGGAAACACCATATATTTT. The genes are TRBV7-2 and TRBJ1-3; D uncertain. The V and J ends lost 0 bases and 3 bases respectively, with 15 bases between them. The germline CDR1 and CDR2 sequences are SGHTA and FQGNSA. This CDR3 is built from 17 residues.

The V gene is TRBV7-2, the J gene TRBJ2-1; the D is unclear. The CDR3 consists of 13 residues. CDR1 and CDR2 from the germline V gene are SGHTA and FQGNSA. V gave up 11 bases and J gave up 11 bases, with 22 bases separating them. This CDR3 is CASRTGPISKQFF. Here the CDR3 DNA reads TGTGCCTCCCGTACCGGCCCTATAAGCAAGCAGTTCTTC.

Many counts were recorded for this clonotype. The gene calls are TRBV9 and TRBJ2-7; D is perhaps TRBD1 (6 bases). Trimming took 1 base from V and 5 from J, leaving 19 bases between them. Germline V CDR1 and CDR2: SGDLS, YYNGEE. The CDR3 is made up of 16 amino acids. CDR3 coding DNA: TGTGCCAGCAGCGTAACTGGGACAAGGGGTTACGACGAGCAGTACTTC. Translated, it gives CASSVTGTRGYDEQYF.

This clonotype was counted between two and nine times. The rearrangement uses TRBV7-2 and TRBJ1-2; unclear D gene. The CDR3 runs 12 residues. Trimming pared 5 bases from V and 8 bases from J, leaving 12 bases between. CDR1 SGHTA and CDR2 FQGNSA come from the germline V gene. CDR3 in DNA: TGTGCCAGCAGCAGCGAGGGATGGGGCTACACCTTC. Residues: CASSSEGWGYTF.

This chain uses TRBV15 with TRBJ2-7; perhaps D is TRBD1 or TRBD2 (5 bases each). V lost 6 bases to trimming and J lost 2 bases, with 14 bases between them. CDR3 length equals 14 residues. Germline lookup yields CDR1 LNHNV and CDR2 YYDKDF (reference sequence). Here the CDR3 DNA reads TGTGCCACCAGTCCTAGGGACGGGGCCTACGAGCAGTACTTC. It translates to CATSPRDGAYEQYF.

This clonotype was recorded a few times. The chain joins TRBV5-4 to TRBJ2-4; perhaps TRBD1 as D (6 bases). The germline gives CDR1 SGHNT, CDR2 YYREEE (reference sequence). Deletions cut 3 bases from V and 4 bases from J, with 11 bases between. The CDR3 consists of 14 residues. DNA of the CDR3: TGTGCCAGCAGCTCGGACAGTAGAAAAAACATTCAGTACTTC. Translation gives CASSSDSRKNIQYF.

This clonotype appeared many times. V gene TRBV9 combines with J gene TRBJ2-1, with 11 positions matching TRBD2. This CDR3 has 16 amino acids. V trimming: 2 bases; J trimming: 5 bases; junction bases outside the gene matches: 6. Germline V gene data show CDR1 as SGDLS and CDR2 as YYNGEE. CDR3 region: CASSVSGGAVNNEQFF. In nucleotides, the CDR3 is TGTGCCAGCAGCGTTAGCGGGGGGGCCGTAAACAATGAGCAGTTCTTC.

J is TRBJ2-3 and V is TRBV11-1, with 10 bases matching TRBD1. The CDR3 extends over 16 amino acids. The germline CDR1 and CDR2 sequences are SGHAT and FQDESV (reference sequence). The V segment lost 4 bases and the J segment 0 bases; nucleotides outside the gene matches: 4. The CDR3 DNA is TGTGCCAGCAGCTCCTGGACAGGGGGGAGCACAGATACGCAGTATTTT. Amino acid sequence: CASSSWTGGSTDTQYF.

There are many counts of this clonotype. The chain joins TRBV28 to TRBJ1-3; 7 bases line up with TRBD1. Germline values: CDR1 MDHEN, CDR2 SYDVKM. V lost 7 bases to trimming and J lost 3 bases; unmatched junction nucleotides: 3. The length of the CDR3 is 13 residues. The CDR3 nucleotides read TGTGCCAGCATGGGACAGCTTGGAAACACCATATATTTT. It is translated as CASMGQLGNTIYF.

This clonotype was seen at least ten times. The chain couples TRBV6-1 to TRBJ1-6; D call uncertain. Germline-derived CDR1 and CDR2 are MNHNS and SASEGT. The V and J ends lost 3 bases and 12 bases respectively, with 9 bases between them. The CDR3 sequence is 12 residues long. CDR3 DNA: TGTGCCAGCAGTGAGGCTCGGGGACCCCTCCACTTT. Protein product: CASSEARGPLHF.

The chain combines TRBV6-1 with TRBJ1-1, with 7 bases aligning to TRBD1. This CDR3 is 16 amino acids long. The germline V gene encodes CDR1 MNHNS and CDR2 SASEGT. The V gene end was trimmed by 6 bases and the J gene end by 7 bases; junction bases not matched to a gene: 17. The CDR3 loop is CASSSRQGSAFGEAFF. The DNA of the CDR3 is TGTGCCAGCAGCAGTCGACAGGGAAGTGCCTTCGGTGAAGCTTTCTTT.

V gene TRBV10-3 combines with J gene TRBJ2-6, with D perhaps matching TRBD1 or TRBD2 (5 bases each). The germline V and J ends were trimmed by 2 bases and 4 bases, with 12 bases remaining between them. The V gene's germline CDR1 is ENHRY and CDR2 SYGVKD. This CDR3 contains 16 residues. The CDR3 sequence: CAISELAGTGANVLTF. The CDR3 nucleotides read TGTGCCATCAGTGAGCTGGCAGGGACGGGGGCCAACGTCCTGACTTTC.

Ten or more counts support this clonotype. The chain couples TRBV19 to TRBJ1-1; no reliable D call. Germline V gene data show CDR1 as LNHDA and CDR2 as SQIVND (reference sequence). This CDR3 region has 16 residues. Trimming shortened V by 3 bases and J by 0 bases, and 14 bases separated the two germline ends. The CDR3 bases are TGTGCCAGTAGTATGAGGTCAGTGGGGTTGAACACTGAAGCTTTCTTT. It encodes CASSMRSVGLNTEAFF.